This T cell receptor (beta chain) was observed in a study of blood T cell repertoires in COVID-19. Study in general: COVID-19 samples, acute and convalescent, were from the United States, Italy and Spain. PBMCs, B-cell-depleted T cells, or T cells provided the cDNA or gDNA that made up the material.

TCRdb's table, derived via immunoSEQ multiplex PCR, lists solely in-frame clones and lacks some. The data hold over 200,000 clones, with more than 90% observed a single time. The J segment lost 5 bases and the V segment lost 7 bases, leaving 6 bases of the junction unmatched. Per germline, CDR1 MDHEN and CDR2 SYDVKM. The CDR3 totals 13 residues. This TCR was sampled from a young adult with COVID-19, enrolled during active disease. Sequencing was done on a sample of peripheral blood. The chain uses TRBV28 and TRBJ1-2, with 8 bases matching TRBD1. The CDR3, as DNA: TGTGCCAGCACCTTCACAGGGGGGTATGGCTACACCTTC. Translating it yields CASTFTGGYGYTF.